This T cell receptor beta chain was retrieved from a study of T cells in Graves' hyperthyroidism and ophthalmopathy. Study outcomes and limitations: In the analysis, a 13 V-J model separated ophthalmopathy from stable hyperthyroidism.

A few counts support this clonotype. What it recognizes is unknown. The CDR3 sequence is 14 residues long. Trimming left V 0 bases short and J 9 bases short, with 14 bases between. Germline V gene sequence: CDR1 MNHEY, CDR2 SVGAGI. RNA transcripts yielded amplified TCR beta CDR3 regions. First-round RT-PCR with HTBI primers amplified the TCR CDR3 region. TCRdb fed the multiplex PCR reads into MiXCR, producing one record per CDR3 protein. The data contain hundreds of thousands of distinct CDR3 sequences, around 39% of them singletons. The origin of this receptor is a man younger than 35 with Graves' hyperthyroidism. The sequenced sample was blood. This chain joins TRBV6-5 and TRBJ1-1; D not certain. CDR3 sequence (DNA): TGTGCCAGCAGTTACTCGACGGTAACAGCTAAAGCTTTCTTT. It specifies CASSYSTVTAKAFF.